Below, one TCR beta chain is given with its context. Which antigen it targets is not known. Nothing much larger sits one base from this clone, and base qualities are not available. According to the study, the label for this sample's time point signals: pre-transplant. Thawed unstimulated PBMCs were stained for CD3, CD4 and CD8 and FACS-sorted into CD3+CD4+ and CD3+CD8+ populations. All 8 studied subjects were randomized to immunosuppression withdrawal. The Qiagen DNeasy Blood and Tissue Kit was used for genomic DNA isolation. High-throughput TCRbeta CDR3 sequencing of frozen genomic DNA was performed by immunoSEQ, including PCR amplification, mapping, bias correction and internal controls. The authors' pipeline ran thus. Productive rearrangements were kept, and unique TCRbeta sequences were defined by CDR3 nucleotide sequence plus V and J gene. A sequence counted as donor-reactive only if the sequence showed at least 5-fold expansion in CFSE-low cells compared with unstimulated pre-transplant cells and had a frequency of at least 0.01%. Per-subject minimum frequency thresholds, based on the lowest-template unstimulated sample, ensured at least 90% detection power. Jensen-Shannon divergence between the top 1000 TCRbeta sequences post-transplant and pre-transplant was used to measure repertoire turnover. Changes in detection of donor-reactive sequences were assessed with two-sided Fisher's exact tests. TCRdb took over this immuneACCESS table, retaining in-frame rearrangements with V and J assigned. Such tables are incomplete; in checked studies, under half of the missing clones stem from an unresolved V gene, and the remainder is unexplained. The DNA was the basis for D and trimming; V, J and clone size are from that table. For this sample there are 70,000 to 80,000 clones; roughly nine tenths appear just once. The ten largest clones capture about 2.5% of the sample.

The sample is drawn from a study of T cell clones after liver transplantation (dated by TCRdb to the late 2010s). The study in broad terms: Samples were obtained from ITN030ST, a randomized trial in which withdrawal of immunosuppression was attempted within 2 years of liver transplantation. Donor-reactive T cell clones were identified using TCRbeta sequencing after a pre-transplant mixed lymphocyte reaction and were then followed in post-transplant blood. Third party-reactive TCRbeta sequences from pre-transplant MLRs were also identified as an antigen-independent comparator for donor-reactive sequences. The studied cohort comprised 8 liver transplant recipients, 3 classified as tolerant and 5 as non-tolerant. Until randomization at 12-24 months post-transplant, subjects were given standard immunosuppression, with no induction therapy. Tolerance meant complete immunosuppression withdrawal for at least one year without liver enzymes rising beyond twice the upper limit of normal. Three of the eight recipients were HCV-positive; the others were transplanted for non-autoimmune, non-viral indications. Blood samples were taken pre-transplant, pre-randomization before withdrawal, and post-randomization after full withdrawal or failed withdrawal.

According to the germline V gene (reference sequence), CDR1 reads SGHNT and CDR2 reads YYREEE. Including cysteine and phenylalanine, the CDR3 has 16 amino acids. Left in the record is the CDR3 DNA by itself, 48 bases read in frame from the first base. V is trimmed back by 0 bases and J by 2 bases, and the junction contains 4 bases that no gene match accounts for. The study at large found these results: A significant post-transplant decrease in circulating donor-reactive CD4 TCRbeta sequences was observed in 5 of 8 subjects, irrespective of tolerance or HCV status. Since no allograft tissue specimens were available, donor-reactive T cells may have migrated into the graft instead of being deleted. The decline in donor-reactive sequences exceeded the decline in third party-reactive sequences, suggesting partial antigen-specific deletion that was unrelated to withdrawal success. Once repertoire turnover was taken into account, donor-reactive detection showed a significant reduction for CD4 in 7 of 8 subjects and for CD8 in 8 of 8. The conclusions were preliminary, being limited by small, heterogeneous patient numbers and by non-standardized post-transplant time points. In two subjects, low numbers of available donor cells limited the measurable donor-reactive repertoire.

The source material was CD4+ T cells from blood, sampled before liver transplant. This clonotype was obtained from a human donor who received a liver transplant. This chain is built from TRBV5-4 and TRBJ2-5; 10 nucleotides in the junction match TRBD2. This receptor has the CDR3 CASSLVEREGQETQYF. The DNA sequence is given as TGTGCCAGCAGCTTGGTTGAGCGGGAGGGACAAGAGACCCAGTACTTC.